The sequence of this T cell receptor (beta chain) was determined in a study of early T cells in non-severe SARS-CoV-2 infection. Across the study: The input, bulk RNA from unsorted whole blood, was sequenced, and chains were unpaired. Study results and limitations: Comparison of clonotypes with VDJdb favored anti-spike CD8 responses while missing private and CD4 specificities.

Separate cDNA molecules each had unique molecular identifiers attached to them. TCRdb re-called the 5' RACE reads with MiXCR, one entry per CDR3 protein. The sample shows roughly 62,000 distinct CDR3 sequences, under 10% of them seen only once. With V trimmed by 4 bases and J by 0 bases, 5 bases remained unmatched. CDR1 is SGHTA, CDR2 FQGTGA, per germline. This CDR3 is 15 amino acids long. This clonotype was seen ten or more times. Its antigen is unidentified. This clonotype originated in an adult who was a healthcare worker with PCR-confirmed SARS-CoV-2 infection or an uninfected control (not recorded which). The genes are TRBV7-3 and TRBJ1-1; 7 bases align to TRBD1. Sequenced sample: whole blood. CDR3 residues: CASSSSTGMNTEAFF. DNA of the CDR3: TGTGCCAGCAGCTCATCGACAGGGATGAACACTGAAGCTTTCTTT.